The clone carrying this T cell receptor (beta chain) was seen many times. The sample originates from a study of T cell clones after liver transplantation. Study overall: Three of eight recipients were HCV-positive; others had non-autoimmune, non-viral indications. At least one year of complete immunosuppression withdrawal without enzymes over twice normal defined tolerance.

Clones were sequenced by immunoSEQ multiplex PCR, and TCRdb holds only the in-frame ones, with some missing. The sample contains around 97,000 clones, under 90% of which appear only once. The CDR3 is made up of 17 amino acids. The J segment lost 1 base and the V segment lost 6 bases, leaving 12 bases of the junction unmatched. Germline CDR1 and CDR2: LNHDA and SQIVND (reference sequence). This specimen was CD4+ T cells from blood, taken 45 to 50 months after liver transplant. The J gene is TRBJ1-2, the V gene TRBV19; TRBD1 matches 9 bases. The receptor was isolated from a human patient who received a liver transplant. A share of the T cells may be of graft donor origin. In DNA form, the CDR3 reads TGTGCCAGTAGAGGTTCAATGACAGGGGGAATTAACTATGGCTACACCTTC. Translated: CASRGSMTGGINYGYTF.